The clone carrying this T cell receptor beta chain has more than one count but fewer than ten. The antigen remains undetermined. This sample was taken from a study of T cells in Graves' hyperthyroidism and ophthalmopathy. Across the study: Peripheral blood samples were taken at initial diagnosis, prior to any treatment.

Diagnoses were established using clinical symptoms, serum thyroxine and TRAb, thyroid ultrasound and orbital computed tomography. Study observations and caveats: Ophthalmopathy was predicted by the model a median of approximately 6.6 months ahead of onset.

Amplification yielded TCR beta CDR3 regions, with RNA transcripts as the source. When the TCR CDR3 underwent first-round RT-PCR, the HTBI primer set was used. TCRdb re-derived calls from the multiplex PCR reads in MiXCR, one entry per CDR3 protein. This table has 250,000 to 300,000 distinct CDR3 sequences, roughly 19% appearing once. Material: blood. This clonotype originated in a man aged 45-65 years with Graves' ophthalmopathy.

CDR3 sequence: CASSFRTDSLAYNEQFF. In nucleotides, the CDR3 is TGTGCCAGCAGCTTCAGGACAGACTCGTTGGCTTACAATGAGCAGTTCTTC. The genes are TRBV7-2 and TRBJ2-1; D is perhaps TRBD1 (6 bases). The CDR3 is made up of 17 amino acids. CDR1 and CDR2 (germline): SGHTA, FQGNSA. Trimming left V 3 bases short and J 4 bases short, with 19 bases between.